One and the same sample provided the 3 T cell receptor beta chains below, sequenced in a study of T cell repertoires in cytomegalovirus infection (dated by TCRdb to the late 2010s). The treatment or condition tag for this specimen amounts to: in vitro stimulation with specific CMV peptide epitopes to enrich CMV-specific T cells. Sequencing instrument: Illumina HiSeq 1500. TCRdb itself trimmed the public reads at Q25 with fastp, ran MiXCR and retained productive beta chains. Records with the same CDR3 protein are collapsed into one entry carrying the most frequent genes and DNA. In this sample the table shows roughly 220,000 distinct CDR3 sequences, approximately 40% of which occur a single time. The ten largest clonotypes hold over 45% of the sample. Antigens of these TCRs are unknown. The sequencing used CD8+ T cells from cultured PBMCs, collected from culture after CMV antigen stimulation. The receptor source for this set is a human donor in good health (CMV status not recorded). Some clones in this sample may be carry-over from other donors' samples.

The chain couples TRBV29-1 to TRBJ2-7; 8 nucleotides agree with TRBD1. There are 14 residues in the CDR3. V was pared by 3 bases and J by 7 bases, with 11 bases of the junction left unmatched. In germline, CDR1 is SQVTM, CDR2 ANQGSEA. In nucleotides, the CDR3 is TGCAGCGTTGAGGTCGGGACAGGTTTTACGGAGCAGTACTTC. Its protein is CSVEVGTGFTEQYF.

The rearrangement links TRBV4-2 to TRBJ2-3, with D possibly TRBD1 on 6 matching bases. Germline loops: CDR1 LGHNA, CDR2 YNFKEQ. V was pared by 0 bases and J by 2 bases, with 9 bases between. This CDR3 has 15 residues. DNA for the CDR3: TGTGCCAGCAGCCAAGAATCGGGACACACAGATACGCAGTATTTT. Translated: CASSQESGHTDTQYF.

This clonotype has a count of ten or more. The chain employs TRBV7-2 and TRBJ2-1; D not resolved. This CDR3 is 13 amino acids long. Germline loops: CDR1 SGHTA, CDR2 FQGNSA. V lost 1 base, J lost 7 bases, and 8 bases lay in between. CDR3 sequence (DNA): TGTGCCAGCAGCTTAGTATCGGTGAATGAGCAGTTCTTC. It specifies CASSLVSVNEQFF.